This TCR beta chain was identified in a study of CD8+ T cells in alopecia areata. Treatment: oral pan-JAK inhibitor, 5-10 mg twice daily. Sampling of alopecia areata patients yielded lesional scalp punch biopsies as well as peripheral blood. RNA extraction and reverse transcription yielded cDNA as sequencing template. TCRdb's table, derived via immunoSEQ multiplex PCR, lists solely in-frame clones and lacks some. The sample shows some 200,000 clones, approximately 56% of them seen only once. V lost 5 bases and J lost 7, with 15 bases in between. The CDR3 is 12 residues long. The germline V gene encodes CDR1 SQVTM and CDR2 ANQGSEA.

This clonotype was sampled from a human donor with alopecia areata. The source material was CD4+ T cells sorted from blood, sampled at week 4, from a patient treated with tofacitinib. The chain recombines TRBV29-1 with TRBJ2-7; D is unclear. CDR3 in DNA: TGCAGCGTTCGTGTTCCCCTGGCAGAGCAGTACTTC. Residues: CSVRVPLAEQYF.